Listed below are T cell receptor beta chains from one sample, sequenced in a study of T cell repertoires in cytomegalovirus infection. TCRdb itself ran the reads through MiXCR, one entry per CDR3 protein. The sample lists about 190,000 distinct CDR3 sequences, 28% seen once, with approximately 30% in the top ten. What was sequenced was PBMCs. These receptors all come from a human donor in good health (CMV status not recorded). Some clones in this sample may be carry-over from other donors' samples. CDR3s include the opening cysteine and the closing phenylalanine or tryptophan. The D gene is left open where the match is weak. Clone size is not always given. Where it is, it says once, few, many or a class for expanded clones.

- TRBJ2-3 TRBV6-6 TRBD1 TGTGCCAGCAGTTACGGGACAGGGAGTACAGATACGCAGTATTTT CASSYGTGSTDTQYF
many TRBJ2-7 TRBV10-2 - TGCGCCAGCAGTGAGGCGACCGATGTCTCCTACGAGCAGTACTTC CASSEATDVSYEQYF
- TRBJ1-2 TRBV20-1 TRBD1 TGCAGTGCTTCCGATACAGGGGTCGGCGGCTACACCTTC CSASDTGVGGYTF
few TRBJ1-4 TRBV7-8 - TGTGCCAGCAGCTTAGCGCGCCAGGGCGGAGAAAAACTGTTTTTT CASSLARQGGEKLFF
- TRBJ1-1 TRBV12-3/TRBV12-4 - TGTGCCAGCAGCCTGACAGAGCTAGAAGCTTTCTTT CASSLTELEAFF
- TRBJ2-2 TRBV4-3 - TGCGCCAGCAGCCAAGATGGGAGAACCGGGGAGCTGTTTTTT CASSQDGRTGELFF
- TRBJ2-7 TRBV11-2 - TGTGCCAGCATCGCCCCCAGGGACGGAGCGTGGCAGTACTTC CASIAPRDGAWQYF
- TRBJ2-3 TRBV5-1 - TGCGCCAGCAGTTTTCGAACGGAGGTAGATACGCAGTATTTT CASSFRTEVDTQYF
- TRBJ2-7 TRBV28 - TGTGCCAGCAGACTGGGGGCAGCACCCTACGAGCAGTACTTC CASRLGAAPYEQYF
- TRBJ1-1 TRBV11-2 TRBD1 TGTGCCAGCAGCCTCAGGGACAGGGGCACTGAAGCTTTCTTT CASSLRDRGTEAFF
many TRBJ2-4 TRBV4-1 - TGCGCCAGCAGCCTCAGTGAGGGCGGGAACATTCAGTACTTC CASSLSEGGNIQYF
- TRBJ1-5 TRBV6-6 - TGTGCCAGCAGCGTGGGGGGGGCTGGCAATCAGCCCCAGCATTTT CASSVGGAGNQPQHF
many TRBJ1-1 TRBV19 - TGTGCCAGTAGTATGGCGGCAGGAAACACTGAAGCTTTCTTT CASSMAAGNTEAFF
- TRBJ1-2 TRBV20-1 - TGCACCATACCAGTGACGGATGGCTACACCTTC CTIPVTDGYTF
- TRBJ2-5 TRBV20-1 - TGCAGTGCCACGGAGGCCGGGAGCACCCAGTACTTC CSATEAGSTQYF
- TRBJ2-6 TRBV19 TRBD1 TGTGCCAGTAGTGACAGGGGATCCGGGGCCAACGTCCTGACTTTC CASSDRGSGANVLTF
- TRBJ2-5 TRBV7-3 TRBD2 TGTGCCAGCAGCCCCGGGCTAGCGGGCCCGGCGGGGGAGACCCAGTACTTC CASSPGLAGPAGETQYF
few TRBJ2-5 TRBV6-6 - TGTGCCAGCAGTCTTCATCACGGGCCTTCGATGTTGGAGACCCAGTACTTC CASSLHHGPSMLETQYF
- TRBJ1-4 TRBV28 - TGTGCCAGCAGCGACCGGGGGAATGAAAAACTGTTTTTT CASSDRGNEKLFF
few TRBJ2-2 TRBV6-2/TRBV6-3 TRBD1 TGTGCCAGCACCATCCCGGGACAGGGGGCAGGGAACACCGGGGAGCTGTTTTTT CASTIPGQGAGNTGELFF
- TRBJ2-7 TRBV12-3/TRBV12-4 TRBD2 TGTGCCAGCAGTTTAAGCGGGGAGGCCTCCTACGAGCAGTACTTC CASSLSGEASYEQYF
- TRBJ1-4 TRBV12-3/TRBV12-4 - TGTGCCAGCAGAGGGTGGGAGACTAATGAAAAACTGTTTTTT CASRGWETNEKLFF
many TRBJ2-7 TRBV7-2 TRBD2 TGTGCCAGCAGCACGGGGACTAGCGGGGGACTATACGAGCAGTACTTC CASSTGTSGGLYEQYF
- TRBJ1-1 TRBV7-9 TRBD1 TGTGCCAGCAGCTTACCCTTGGGACAGGGGAGAGCTGGAGCTTTCTTT CASSLPLGQGRAGAFF
- TRBJ1-1 TRBV10-3 - TGTGCCATCAGTGAGAAGTGGGCTGAAGCTTTCTTT CAISEKWAEAFF
- TRBJ1-5 TRBV24-1 - TGTGCCACCAGTGAACCCGGGGCAGATCAGCCCCAGCATTTT CATSEPGADQPQHF
many TRBJ1-2 TRBV7-6 - TGTGCCAGCAGCTTACGGGCGGACTATGGCTACACCTTC CASSLRADYGYTF
few TRBJ1-5 TRBV7-2 - TGTGCCAGCAGCGCCGGACCGGTTATGGGTCAGCCCCAGCATTTT CASSAGPVMGQPQHF
- TRBJ2-7 TRBV12-3/TRBV12-4 TRBD1 TGTGCCAGCAGTGTCACAGGGGCATACGAGCAGTACTTC CASSVTGAYEQYF
- TRBJ2-7 TRBV11-2 - TGTGCCAGCAGCTTAGCGGGGGGCAAGTACGAGCAGTACTTC CASSLAGGKYEQYF
- TRBJ1-5 TRBV11-2 - TGTGCCAGCAGCTTAGATCGGGGTCAGCCCCAGCATTTT CASSLDRGQPQHF
few TRBJ1-1 TRBV5-5 - TGTGCCAGCAGCTTGTACGGGGGGAACACTGAAGCTTTCTTT CASSLYGGNTEAFF
few TRBJ1-1 TRBV6-6 - TGTGCCAGCAGTTACTCGGCCATTTCAGCTTTCTTT CASSYSAISAFF
- TRBJ2-1 TRBV10-3 - TGTGCCATCAGTGAGTCGATGGTCGTCAGGGGAGGGGAGTATGAGCAGTTCTTC CAISESMVVRGGEYEQFF
- TRBJ1-6 TRBV6-5 TRBD1 TGTGCCAGCAGTTACTCCTTCGACAGGGGAAATTCACCCCTCCACTTT CASSYSFDRGNSPLHF
few TRBJ2-1 TRBV6-5 TRBD2 TGTGCCAGCAGATTGACTAGCGCATACAATGAGCAGTTCTTC CASRLTSAYNEQFF
few TRBJ2-1 TRBV5-4 - TGTGCCAGCAGCCCTGGGACTCTGGGGGACAATGAGCAGTTCTTC CASSPGTLGDNEQFF
few TRBJ1-2 TRBV7-8 TRBD1 TGTGCCAGCAGGTTATCTGACAGGGGGGAAGGCTACACCTTC CASRLSDRGEGYTF
- TRBJ2-3 TRBV6-2/TRBV6-3 TRBD1 TGTGCCAGCGGGACAGAGAGCACAGATACGCAGTATTTT CASGTESTDTQYF
- TRBJ1-1 TRBV12-3/TRBV12-4 TRBD1 TGTGCCAGCAGTTTCGGACAGGGACGGAACACTGAAGCTTTCTTT CASSFGQGRNTEAFF
- TRBJ2-7 TRBV7-6 - TGTGCCAGCAGCTTAGGCAGTCCCTACGAGCAGTACTTC CASSLGSPYEQYF
few TRBJ2-1 TRBV6-2/TRBV6-3 - TGTGCCAGCAGTTACTCGGTACTAGTAGGTGAGCAGTTCTTC CASSYSVLVGEQFF
- TRBJ2-7 TRBV7-2 - TGTGCCAGCAGCTTAAGTGGCCAGGGAGCCTACGAGCAGTACTTC CASSLSGQGAYEQYF
- TRBJ2-5 TRBV20-1 - TGCAGTGCTAGAGATGTAGTGTACCAAGAGACCCAGTACTTC CSARDVVYQETQYF
- TRBJ1-5 TRBV6-2/TRBV6-3 - TGTGCCAGCAGTTACAATGGCAGGGGCCAGCCCCAGCATTTT CASSYNGRGQPQHF
few TRBJ1-5 TRBV30 TRBD1 TGTGCCTGGAGCCTACTTAGTCCCGACAGGGGCAATCAGCCCCAGCATTTT CAWSLLSPDRGNQPQHF
- TRBJ2-2 TRBV5-6 - TGTGCCAGCAGCTCTTTACCGCTGGGGGCCACCGGGGAGCTGTTTTTT CASSSLPLGATGELFF
- TRBJ1-1 TRBV20-1 TRBD1 TGCAGTGCTAAGAGAGGGGACAGGAACACTGAAGCTTTCTTT CSAKRGDRNTEAFF
- TRBJ1-1 TRBV20-1 - TGCAGTGCTAGATCGGGTGTGAACACTGAAGCTTTCTTT CSARSGVNTEAFF
few TRBJ2-7 TRBV6-4 TRBD1 TGTGCCAGCAGTCCCCTCCCTGGACAGGGGGCGAATGAGCAGTACTTC CASSPLPGQGANEQYF
many TRBJ1-5 TRBV7-2 - TGTGCCAGCAGGAGGGGGGCTGGCAATCAGCCCCAGCATTTT CASRRGAGNQPQHF
many TRBJ2-1 TRBV19 - TGTGCCAGCACCCCCGACAGAAGCTCCTACAATGAGCAGTTCTTC CASTPDRSSYNEQFF
many TRBJ1-1 TRBV7-2 - TGTGCCAGCAGCATTGATTCAAACACTGAAGCTTTCTTT CASSIDSNTEAFF
few TRBJ1-6 TRBV7-2 TRBD1 TGTGCCAGCAGCGGGCAGGGGGCGTCCCTCCACTTT CASSGQGASLHF
few TRBJ2-5 TRBV29-1 TRBD1 TGCAGCCTTAGAAGGACAGGGGAGACCCAGTACTTC CSLRRTGETQYF
few TRBJ1-1 TRBV7-3 - TGTGCCAGCAGCTTAAATCCAGGAAACACTGAAGCTTTCTTT CASSLNPGNTEAFF
few TRBJ1-1 TRBV5-6 - TGTGCCAGCAGCTTGATGGCGAATGAAGCTTTCTTT CASSLMANEAFF